This T cell receptor (beta chain) was sequenced in a study of glioma-infiltrating T cells after dendritic cell vaccination. The germline gives CDR1 MNHNY, CDR2 SVGAGI (reference sequence). Trimming removed 2 bases from V and 9 bases from J, with 14 bases in between. The length of the CDR3 is 14 residues. Only a few counts were recorded for this clone. Produced via immunoSEQ multiplex PCR; TCRdb's table is partial and in-frame only. Of 45,000 to 50,000 clones listed, over 75% are singletons. This clonotype was obtained from a human donor with glioblastoma. The gene calls are TRBV6-6 and TRBJ1-3; a weak D match, TRBD1 (5 bases). Specimen: blood, collected before dendritic cell vaccination. The CDR3 loop reads CASSYPQGRATIYF. CDR3 coding DNA: TGTGCCAGCAGTTACCCCCAGGGAAGAGCCACCATATATTTT.